This T cell receptor (beta chain) comes out of a study of T cells in Graves' hyperthyroidism and ophthalmopathy. As concerns this clonotype: Its antigen is undetermined.

Points from the study as a whole: Ophthalmopathy was told apart from stable hyperthyroidism by a 13 V-J model. Expanded thyroid clonotypes (above 0.001) were mostly also found in blood. Ophthalmopathy was identified by the model a median around 6.3 months ahead of onset.

TCR beta CDR3 sequences were amplified from RNA transcripts. Researchers ran a first-round RT-PCR on the TCR CDR3 using the HTBI primer set. In TCRdb, the multiplex PCR reads were re-called with MiXCR into one record per CDR3 protein. The profile shows roughly 500,000 distinct CDR3 sequences, around 46% of them singletons. This CDR3 region has 12 residues. V lost 3 bases and J lost 5, with 7 bases in between. CDR1 and CDR2 from the germline V gene are DFQATT and SNEGSKA (reference sequence). Material for sequencing was peripheral blood or thyroid tissue (not recorded which). The origin of this receptor is an adult woman with Graves' disease, either hyperthyroidism or ophthalmopathy (not recorded which). J is TRBJ1-4 and V is TRBV20-1, with D unresolved. The CDR3 bases are TGCAGTGCTAGGCCGGCCAATGAAAAACTGTTTTTT. Its protein is CSARPANEKLFF.